The 4 T cell receptor beta chains in this list originate from one sample, sequenced in a study of blood T cells in healthy people across ages. Next came a second PCR, run for roughly 6 to 11 cycles, which used a sample-barcoded 5' primer along with a J-beta primer mix. Each CDR3 protein is one row after TCRdb ran MiXCR on the 5' RACE reads. The table lists about 730,000 distinct CDR3 sequences, roughly 41% of them singletons. Sequencing was done on a sample of blood. Receptor source: a woman aged 55-69 years in good health.

This clonotype was detected a few times. This rearrangement joins TRBV11-3 to TRBJ2-3; 7 bases line up with TRBD1. The germline V gene has CDR1 SGHNT and CDR2 YENEEA. The CDR3 runs 14 residues. V shed 5 bases and J 2 bases; nucleotides not matched to a gene: 4. DNA of the CDR3: TGTGCCAGCAGCGCAGGGGGATACACAGATACGCAGTATTTT. Translated: CASSAGGYTDTQYF.

This clonotype was seen a few times. The CDR3 region is CATSDGQGDAGELFF. The CDR3 nucleotides are TGTGCCACCAGTGATGGACAGGGAGATGCCGGGGAGCTGTTTTTT. This rearrangement joins TRBV24-1 to TRBJ2-2; 8 bases match TRBD1. This CDR3 contains 15 residues. V lost 3 bases, J lost 6 bases, and 5 bases stayed unmatched. Germline lookup yields CDR1 KGHDR and CDR2 SFDVKD.

The gene calls are TRBV7-9 and TRBJ2-7; D gene ambiguous. V lost 4 bases to trimming and J lost 6 bases, with 13 bases between them. This CDR3 spans 13 amino acids. CDR1 and CDR2 (germline): SEHNR, FQNEAQ (reference sequence). The CDR3 sequence: CASSSHIASEQYF. The CDR3 nucleotides are TGTGCCAGCAGCTCCCACATAGCCTCCGAGCAGTACTTC.

As to this clonotype: The conserved closing phenylalanine or tryptophan is absent in this CDR3, likely reflecting a read error. Because the CDR3's place on the DNA is in doubt, the DNA is left out and the CDR3 is given as listed by TCRdb. The chain combines TRBV11-2 with TRBJ2-1; whether TRBD2, the table's D call, matches the DNA was not checked. The CDR3 is made up of 12 amino acids, end residues included. Germline-derived CDR1 and CDR2 are SGHAT and FQNNGV. The CDR3 loop is CASSLGTNEQFV.